This T cell receptor (beta chain) was identified during a study of T-cell reconstitution after alpha-beta-depleted transplantation in children. The ends were cut back, 6 bases at V and 4 bases at J, with 12 bases in the middle. CDR3 size: 13 residues. TCRbeta library construction was performed incorporating unique molecular identifiers. TCRdb reanalysed the PCR reads using MiXCR and keeps one entry per CDR3 protein. The sample holds fewer than 700,000 distinct CDR3 sequences, approximately 22% seen once. The chain employs TRBV12-3 or TRBV12-4 and TRBJ1-2; tentative D call: TRBD1 (6 bases). This clonotype was sampled from a boy in the first two years of life who had a stem cell transplant for acute myeloid leukemia, so the T cells may come from the graft donor. The input for sequencing was PBMCs, mostly from graft donor cells, taken 360 days after TCRalphabeta/CD19-depleted stem cell transplant. CDR3 bases: TGTGCCAGCAGGCCGGACAGTCCCTATGGCTACACCTTC. Translating it yields CASRPDSPYGYTF.